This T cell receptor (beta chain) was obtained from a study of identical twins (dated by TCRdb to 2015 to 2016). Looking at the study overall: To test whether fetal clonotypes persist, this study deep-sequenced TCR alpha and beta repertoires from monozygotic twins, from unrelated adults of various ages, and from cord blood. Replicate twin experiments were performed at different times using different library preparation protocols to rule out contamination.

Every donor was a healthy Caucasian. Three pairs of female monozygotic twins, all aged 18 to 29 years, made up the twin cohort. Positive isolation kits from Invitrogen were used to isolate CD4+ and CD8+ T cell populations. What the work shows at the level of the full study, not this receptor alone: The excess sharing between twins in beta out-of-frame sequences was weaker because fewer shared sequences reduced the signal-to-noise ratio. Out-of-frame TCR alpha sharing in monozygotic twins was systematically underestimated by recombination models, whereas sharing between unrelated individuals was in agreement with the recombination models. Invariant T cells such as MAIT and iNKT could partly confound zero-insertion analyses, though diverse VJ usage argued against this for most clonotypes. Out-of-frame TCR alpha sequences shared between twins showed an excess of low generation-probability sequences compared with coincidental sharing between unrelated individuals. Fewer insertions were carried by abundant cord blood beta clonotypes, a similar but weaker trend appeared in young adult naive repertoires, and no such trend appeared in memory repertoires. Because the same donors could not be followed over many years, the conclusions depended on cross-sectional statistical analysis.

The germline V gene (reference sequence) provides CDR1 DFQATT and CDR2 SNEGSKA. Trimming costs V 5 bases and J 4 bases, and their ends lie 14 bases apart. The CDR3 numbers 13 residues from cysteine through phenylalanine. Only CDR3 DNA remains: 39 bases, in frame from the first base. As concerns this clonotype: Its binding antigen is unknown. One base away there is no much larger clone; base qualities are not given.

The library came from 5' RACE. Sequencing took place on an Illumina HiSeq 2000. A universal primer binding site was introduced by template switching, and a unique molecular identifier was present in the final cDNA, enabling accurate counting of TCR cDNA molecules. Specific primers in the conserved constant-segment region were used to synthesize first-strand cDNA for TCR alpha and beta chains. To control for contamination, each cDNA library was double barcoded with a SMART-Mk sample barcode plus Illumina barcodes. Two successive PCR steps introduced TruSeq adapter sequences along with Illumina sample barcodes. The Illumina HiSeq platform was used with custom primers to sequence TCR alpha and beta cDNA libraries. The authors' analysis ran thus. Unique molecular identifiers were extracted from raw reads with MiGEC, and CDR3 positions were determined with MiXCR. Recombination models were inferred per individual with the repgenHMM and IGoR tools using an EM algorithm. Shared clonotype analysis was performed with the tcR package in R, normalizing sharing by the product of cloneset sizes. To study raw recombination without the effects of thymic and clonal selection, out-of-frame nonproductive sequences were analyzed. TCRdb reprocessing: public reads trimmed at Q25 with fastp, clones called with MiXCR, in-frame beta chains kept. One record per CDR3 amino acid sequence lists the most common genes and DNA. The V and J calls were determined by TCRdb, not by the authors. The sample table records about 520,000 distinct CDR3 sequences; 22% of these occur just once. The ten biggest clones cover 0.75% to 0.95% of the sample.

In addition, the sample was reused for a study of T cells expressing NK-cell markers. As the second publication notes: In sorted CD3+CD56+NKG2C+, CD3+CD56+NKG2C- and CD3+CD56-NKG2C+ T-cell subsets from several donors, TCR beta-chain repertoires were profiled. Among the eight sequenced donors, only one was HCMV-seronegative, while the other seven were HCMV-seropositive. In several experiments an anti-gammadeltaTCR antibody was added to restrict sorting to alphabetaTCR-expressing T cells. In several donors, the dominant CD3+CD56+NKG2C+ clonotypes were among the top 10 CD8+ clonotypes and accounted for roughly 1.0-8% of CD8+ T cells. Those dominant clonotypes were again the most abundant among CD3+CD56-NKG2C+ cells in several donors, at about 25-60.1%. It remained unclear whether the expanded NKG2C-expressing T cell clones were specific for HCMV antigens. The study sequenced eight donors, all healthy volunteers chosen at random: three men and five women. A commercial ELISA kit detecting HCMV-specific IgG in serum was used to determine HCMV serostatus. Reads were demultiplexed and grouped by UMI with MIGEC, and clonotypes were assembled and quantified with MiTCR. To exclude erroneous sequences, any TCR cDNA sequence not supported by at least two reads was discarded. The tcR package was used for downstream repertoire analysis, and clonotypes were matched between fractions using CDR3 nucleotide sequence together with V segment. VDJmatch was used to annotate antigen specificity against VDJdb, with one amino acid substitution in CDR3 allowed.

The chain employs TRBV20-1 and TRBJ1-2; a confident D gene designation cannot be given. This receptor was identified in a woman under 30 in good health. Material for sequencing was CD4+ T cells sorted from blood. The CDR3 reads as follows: CSAEHPEPYGYTF. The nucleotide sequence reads TGCAGTGCTGAACATCCGGAGCCCTATGGCTACACCTTC.